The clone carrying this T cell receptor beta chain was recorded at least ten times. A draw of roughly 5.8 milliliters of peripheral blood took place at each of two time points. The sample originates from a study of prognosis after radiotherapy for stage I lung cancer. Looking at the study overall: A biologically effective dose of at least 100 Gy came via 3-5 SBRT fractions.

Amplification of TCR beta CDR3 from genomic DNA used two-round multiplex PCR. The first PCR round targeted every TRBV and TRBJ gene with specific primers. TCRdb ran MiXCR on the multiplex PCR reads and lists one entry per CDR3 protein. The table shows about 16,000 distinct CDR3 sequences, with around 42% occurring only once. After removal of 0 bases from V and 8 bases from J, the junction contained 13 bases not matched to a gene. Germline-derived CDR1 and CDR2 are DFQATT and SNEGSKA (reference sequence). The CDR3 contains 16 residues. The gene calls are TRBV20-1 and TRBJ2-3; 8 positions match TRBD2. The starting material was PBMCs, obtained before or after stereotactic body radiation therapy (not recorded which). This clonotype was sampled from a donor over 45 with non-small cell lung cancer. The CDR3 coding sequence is TGCAGTGCTAGAGACGGGCAGACCGGGGGGGTTGGTACGCAGTATTTT. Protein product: CSARDGQTGGVGTQYF.